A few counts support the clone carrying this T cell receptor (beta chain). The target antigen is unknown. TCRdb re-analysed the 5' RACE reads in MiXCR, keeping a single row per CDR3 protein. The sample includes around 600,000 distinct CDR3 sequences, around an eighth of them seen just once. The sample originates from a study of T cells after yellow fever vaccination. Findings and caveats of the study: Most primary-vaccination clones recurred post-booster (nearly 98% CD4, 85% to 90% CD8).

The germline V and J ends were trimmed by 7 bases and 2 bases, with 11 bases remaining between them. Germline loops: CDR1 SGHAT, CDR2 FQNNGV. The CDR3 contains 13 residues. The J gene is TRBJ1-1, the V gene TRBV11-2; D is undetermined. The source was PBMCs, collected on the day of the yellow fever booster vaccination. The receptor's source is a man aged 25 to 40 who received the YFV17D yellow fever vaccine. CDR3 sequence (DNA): TGTGCCAGCACCTCCGAGGAAAACACTGAAGCTTTCTTT. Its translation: CASTSEENTEAFF.